This T cell receptor (beta chain) was retrieved from a study of blood T cell repertoires in COVID-19 (TCRdb year 2020). With respect to the entire study: Collaborator samples came from the United States, Italy and Spain and covered acute and convalescent phases of COVID-19. A de-identified subject ID, COVID-19 status, age in years and sex were almost always included in the sample metadata. The samples were drawn from two sources: the first 160 participants of the ongoing ImmuneRACE study, and about 1,300 subjects contributed by 6 global collaborators. Deeply sampled blood TCRbeta repertoires from subjects exposed to, actively infected with, or recovered from COVID-19 were included in the dataset. Where HLA class I and class II types were available, the types were taken from metadata supplied by the sample provider, not from assay-based typing. The repertoires were released in a freely available public database meant as a resource for research on the immune response to SARS-CoV-2. The prospective study material was composed of cDNA or gDNA derived from T cells, B-cell-depleted T cells, or PBMCs.

Overall study outcomes, separate from this receptor: Clinical and demographic metadata were provided uncurated, with the amount varying by source and participant.

The immunoSEQ Assay, a bias-controlled multiplex PCR, was used to amplify TCRbeta CDR3 regions from genomic DNA. The paper's data handling went like this. The number of nucleated cells in each sample was estimated by amplification of reference gene primers within the assay. To quantify the absolute abundance of each unique TCRbeta CDR3 rearrangement, sequence reads were collapsed and filtered. Productive Simpson clonality was computed per sample as the square root of Simpson's diversity index over productive rearrangements. TCRdb obtained this table from immuneACCESS and retained in-frame rearrangements with V and J assigned. These tables miss some clones; where compared with another copy, unresolved V genes account for less than half of the shortfall, and the remainder is unexplained. The D gene and trimming were derived from the DNA, and the V and J assignments and clone size from that table. This sample has 110,000 to 150,000 clones in its table, and approximately 87% of those were observed once. The ten most abundant clones make up about 10% of the sample.

Comments on this clone: What antigen it recognizes has not been identified. There are no base qualities to consult, and no much larger clone falls within one base.

Enrolling through a virtual design, the prospective study's participants ranged in age from about 18 to 89 years and lived across about two dozen United States geographic areas. In the prospective study, participants were assigned to cohorts based on the clinical history participants reported in a screening survey and a study questionnaire. ImmuneRACE Cohort 3 recovered participants were defined by two consecutive negative NP/OP PCR tests, healthcare professional clearance, or symptom resolution. In the prospective study, mobile phlebotomists collected whole blood, serum and a nasopharyngeal or oropharyngeal swab from each participant. Participants in the prospective study had the option to provide additional blood draws and questionnaires over a roughly two-month period. Prospective study blood samples were shipped either frozen or at room temperature before DNA extraction. Trimming removed 3 bases from V and 6 bases from J; the gene matches leave 14 bases unexplained. The germline V gene (reference sequence) supplies CDR1 SEHNR and CDR2 FQNEAQ. The CDR3 numbers 17 residues from cysteine through phenylalanine. The kept DNA is CDR3 alone, 51 bases in frame from the first base.

Input material: PBMCs or T cells enriched from blood (not recorded which). The sequence was obtained from a man aged 60-69 years who had recovered from COVID-19. The chain is assembled from TRBV7-9 and TRBJ2-1; 7 bases in the junction line up with TRBD2. The CDR3 protein: CASSLGGYAGIGNEQFF. The nucleotides are TGTGCCAGCAGCTTGGGGGGGTATGCAGGGATCGGCAATGAGCAGTTCTTC.